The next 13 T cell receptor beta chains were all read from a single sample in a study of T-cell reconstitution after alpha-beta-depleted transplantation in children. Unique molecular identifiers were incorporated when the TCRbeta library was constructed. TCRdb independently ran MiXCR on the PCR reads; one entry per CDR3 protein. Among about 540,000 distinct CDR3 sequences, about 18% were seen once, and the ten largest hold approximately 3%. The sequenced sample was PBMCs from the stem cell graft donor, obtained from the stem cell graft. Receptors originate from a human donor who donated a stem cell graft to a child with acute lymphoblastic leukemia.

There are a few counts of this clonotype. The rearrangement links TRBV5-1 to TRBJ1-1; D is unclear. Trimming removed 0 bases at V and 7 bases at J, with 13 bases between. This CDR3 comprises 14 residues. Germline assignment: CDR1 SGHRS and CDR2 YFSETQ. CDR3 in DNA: TGCGCCAGCAGCTTGGATGTTAGGCCGCTTGAAGCTTTCTTT. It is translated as CASSLDVRPLEAFF.

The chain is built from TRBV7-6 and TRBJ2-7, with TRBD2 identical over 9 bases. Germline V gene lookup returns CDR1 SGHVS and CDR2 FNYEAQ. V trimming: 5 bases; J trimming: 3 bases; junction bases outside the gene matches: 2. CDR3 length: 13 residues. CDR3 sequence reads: CASSATSGYEQYF. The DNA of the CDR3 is TGTGCCAGCAGCGCGACTAGCGGCTACGAGCAGTACTTC.

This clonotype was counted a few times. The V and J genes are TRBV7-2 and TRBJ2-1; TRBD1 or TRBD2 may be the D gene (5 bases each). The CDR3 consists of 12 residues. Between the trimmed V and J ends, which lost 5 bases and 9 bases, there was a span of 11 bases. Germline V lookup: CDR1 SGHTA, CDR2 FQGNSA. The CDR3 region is CASSQGTLEQFF. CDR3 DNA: TGTGCCAGCAGCCAAGGGACGCTTGAGCAGTTCTTC.

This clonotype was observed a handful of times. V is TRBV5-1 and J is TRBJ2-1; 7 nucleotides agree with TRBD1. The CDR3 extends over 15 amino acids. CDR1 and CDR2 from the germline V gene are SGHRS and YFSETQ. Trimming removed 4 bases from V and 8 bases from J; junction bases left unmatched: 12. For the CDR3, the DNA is TGCGCCAGCAGCGGTGAGAGGGGGCGTTACGATGAGCAGTTCTTC. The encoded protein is CASSGERGRYDEQFF.

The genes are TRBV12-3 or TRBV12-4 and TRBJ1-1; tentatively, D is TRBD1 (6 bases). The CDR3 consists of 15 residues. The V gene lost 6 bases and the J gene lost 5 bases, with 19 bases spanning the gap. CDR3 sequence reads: CASSPGQGLMTEAFF. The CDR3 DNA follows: TGTGCCAGCAGCCCCGGGCAGGGGTTGATGACTGAAGCTTTCTTT.

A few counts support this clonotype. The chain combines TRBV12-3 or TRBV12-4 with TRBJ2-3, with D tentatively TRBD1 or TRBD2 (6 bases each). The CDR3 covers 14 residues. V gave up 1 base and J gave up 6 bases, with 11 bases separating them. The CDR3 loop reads CASSLETGRDTQYF. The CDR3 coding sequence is TGTGCCAGCAGTTTAGAAACAGGGAGGGATACGCAGTATTTT.

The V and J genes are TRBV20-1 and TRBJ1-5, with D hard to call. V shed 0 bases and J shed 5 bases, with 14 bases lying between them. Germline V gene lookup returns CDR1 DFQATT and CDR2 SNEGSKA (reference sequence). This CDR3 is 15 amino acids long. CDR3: CSARDLGHLDQPQHF. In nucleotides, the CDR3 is TGCAGTGCTAGAGATCTCGGGCATTTAGATCAGCCCCAGCATTTT.

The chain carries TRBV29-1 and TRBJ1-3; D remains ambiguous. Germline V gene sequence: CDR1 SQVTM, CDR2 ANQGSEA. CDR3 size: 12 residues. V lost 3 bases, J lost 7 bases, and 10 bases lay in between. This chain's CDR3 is CSVDSTGNTIYF. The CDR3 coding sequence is TGCAGCGTTGATTCGACCGGGAACACCATATATTTT. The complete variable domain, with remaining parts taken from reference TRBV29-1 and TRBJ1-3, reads SAVISQKPSRDICQRGTSLTIQCQVDSQVTMMFWYRQQPGQSLTLIATANQGSEATYESGFVIDKFPISRPNLTFSTLTVSNMSPEDSSIYLCSVDSTGNTIYFGEGSWLTVV.

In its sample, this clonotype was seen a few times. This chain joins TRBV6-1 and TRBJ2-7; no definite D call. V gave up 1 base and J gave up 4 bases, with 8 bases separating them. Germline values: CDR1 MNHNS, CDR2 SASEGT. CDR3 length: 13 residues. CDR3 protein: CASSEGYGYEQYF. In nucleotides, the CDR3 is TGTGCCAGCAGTGAAGGATACGGGTACGAGCAGTACTTC.

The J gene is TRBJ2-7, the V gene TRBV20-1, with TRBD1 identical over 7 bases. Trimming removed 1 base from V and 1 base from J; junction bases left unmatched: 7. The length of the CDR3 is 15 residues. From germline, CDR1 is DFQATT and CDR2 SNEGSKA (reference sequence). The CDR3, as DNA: TGCAGTGCTAGAGGGGACAGCTCTCTTTCCTACGAGCAGTACTTC. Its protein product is CSARGDSSLSYEQYF.

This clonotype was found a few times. The DNA of the CDR3 is TGTGCCAGCAGCCCCTTCCACCGGGATCCGGGGCGGCAGTACTTC. Amino acids: CASSPFHRDPGRQYF. The chain carries TRBV11-2 and TRBJ2-7; D assignment may be TRBD1 or TRBD2 (5 bases each). Germline values: CDR1 SGHAT, CDR2 FQNNGV. The CDR3 spans 15 residues. V was clipped by 5 bases and J by 9 bases, with 23 bases between them.

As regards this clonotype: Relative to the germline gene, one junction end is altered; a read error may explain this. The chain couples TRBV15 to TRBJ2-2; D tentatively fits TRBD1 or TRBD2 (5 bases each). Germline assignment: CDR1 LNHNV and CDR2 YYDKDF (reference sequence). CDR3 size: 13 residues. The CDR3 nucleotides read TGTGCCACCAGAGGGGTGGCGATCGGGGACCTGTTTTTT. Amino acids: CATRGVAIGDLFF.

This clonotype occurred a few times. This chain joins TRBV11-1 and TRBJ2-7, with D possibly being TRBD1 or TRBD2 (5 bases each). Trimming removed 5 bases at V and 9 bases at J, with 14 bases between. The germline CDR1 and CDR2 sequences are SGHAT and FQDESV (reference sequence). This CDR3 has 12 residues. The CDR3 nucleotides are TGTGCCAGCAGCGCCTCCGGGACGAGGCAGTACTTC. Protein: CASSASGTRQYF.